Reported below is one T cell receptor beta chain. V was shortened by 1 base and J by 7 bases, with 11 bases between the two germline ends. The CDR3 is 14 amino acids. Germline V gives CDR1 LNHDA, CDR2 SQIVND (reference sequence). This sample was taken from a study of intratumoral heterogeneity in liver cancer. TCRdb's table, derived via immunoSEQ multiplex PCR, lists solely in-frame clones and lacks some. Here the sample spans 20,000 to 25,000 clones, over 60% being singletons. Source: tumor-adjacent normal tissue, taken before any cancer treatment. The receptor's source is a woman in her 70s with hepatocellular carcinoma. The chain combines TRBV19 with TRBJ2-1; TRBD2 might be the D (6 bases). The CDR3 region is CASSIGGGGNEQFF. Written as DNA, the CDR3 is TGTGCCAGTAGTATAGGTGGCGGAGGGAATGAGCAGTTCTTC.